This TCR beta chain comes out of a study of T cells in Graves' hyperthyroidism and ophthalmopathy. Study conclusions and caveats: Ophthalmopathy stood apart from stable hyperthyroidism in a 13 V-J model. Blood shared most expanded thyroid clonotypes above 0.001.

TCR beta CDR3 regions were amplified from RNA. The study used the HTBI primer set for a first-round RT-PCR of the TCR CDR3. TCRdb recomputed calls from the multiplex PCR reads with MiXCR, one row per CDR3 protein. The sample contains 640,000 or so distinct CDR3 sequences, about 15% of which appear only once. The diagnoses drew upon clinical symptoms, serum thyroxine and TRAb, thyroid ultrasound and orbital computed tomography. The CDR3 has 13 residues. CDR1 SGHRS and CDR2 YFSETQ come from the germline V gene. Trimming cost V 10 bases and J 2 bases, with 16 bases left between them. This clonotype has just a few counts. As yet, its antigen is unknown.

The source is a middle-aged woman with Graves' ophthalmopathy. The rearrangement uses TRBV5-1 and TRBJ2-7, with D perhaps TRBD2 (5 bases). The specimen sequenced was blood. DNA for the CDR3: TGCGCCGGCGCGATTCGGGGTGCCTACGAGCAGTACTTC. Translation gives CAGAIRGAYEQYF.